The 10 T cell receptor beta chains below were found in one sample sequenced in a study of yellow fever vaccine responses in identical twins. TCRdb redid the calling of the RT-PCR reads with MiXCR, one entry per CDR3 protein. Of 30,000 to 40,000 distinct CDR3 sequences in the sample, about 63% are singletons; the top ten hold roughly 4.5%. The specimen comprised T cells from blood (PBMCs), unsorted or a sorted subset (not recorded which), sampled before or after yellow fever vaccination (not recorded which). The origin of the receptors is a woman aged 18-35 years who received the yellow fever vaccine.

The rearrangement joins TRBV6-9 to TRBJ2-2, with TRBD2 matching over 9 bases. V shed 1 base and J 5 bases; nucleotides not matched to a gene: 5. This CDR3 is 16 amino acids long. Germline V gives CDR1 MNHGY, CDR2 SVAAGI. The CDR3 loop reads CASSYLLAGDTGELFF. The CDR3 bases are TGTGCCAGCAGTTATTTACTAGCGGGCGATACCGGGGAGCTGTTTTTT.

This sequence joins TRBV5-1 and TRBJ2-1; D is ambiguous. CDR1 is SGHRS and CDR2 is YFSETQ in the germline V gene. V was trimmed by 4 bases and J by 0 bases, leaving 11 bases between them. CDR3 length equals 15 residues. The CDR3 nucleotides are TGCGCCAGCAGCGAACTAACCAGCTCCTACAATGAGCAGTTCTTC. Translated, it gives CASSELTSSYNEQFF.

This chain joins TRBV13 and TRBJ2-3; TRBD2 matches at 8 bases. The CDR3 is made up of 16 amino acids. V lost 9 bases to trimming and J lost 0 bases; unmatched junction nucleotides: 11. Germline CDR1 is PRHDT and CDR2 is FYEKMQ (reference sequence). The CDR3: CARSARREESTDTQYF. The CDR3 region has the DNA TGTGCCAGGAGCGCGCGGCGGGAGGAAAGCACAGATACGCAGTATTTT.

This rearrangement joins TRBV18 to TRBJ2-3; no firm D call. The CDR3 extends over 13 amino acids. Per the germline V gene, CDR1 is KGHSH and CDR2 is LQKENI. Between the trimmed V and J ends, which lost 1 base and 7 bases, there was a span of 9 bases. CDR3 bases: TGTGCCAGCTCACCACGGGCGTTTCATACGCAGTATTTT. Protein sequence: CASSPRAFHTQYF.

The V and J genes are TRBV2 and TRBJ1-1; D perhaps matches TRBD1 (6 bases). This CDR3 is 13 amino acids long. V was pared by 4 bases and J by 9 bases, with 15 bases between. From germline, CDR1 is SNHLY and CDR2 FYNNEI. The CDR3 region is CASSVTGLVKAFF. In DNA, the CDR3 is TGTGCCAGCAGTGTCACAGGGTTGGTCAAAGCTTTCTTT. Full variable domain (outside the CDR3, taken from reference TRBV2 and TRBJ1-1): EPEVTQTPSHQVTQMGQEVILRCVPISNHLYFYWYRQILGQKVEFLVSFYNNEISEKSEIFDDQFSVERPDGSNFTLKIRSTKLEDSAMYFCASSVTGLVKAFFGQGTRLTVV.

The chain links TRBV6-5 to TRBJ2-7; maybe TRBD1 (5 bases). Germline lookup yields CDR1 MNHEY and CDR2 SVGAGI. The CDR3 extends over 13 amino acids. CDR3 DNA sequence: TGTGCCAGCAGTTACCAGGGCTCCTACGAGCCGTACGTC. Protein sequence: CASSYQGSYEPYV.

This clonotype showed up just a few times. The rearrangement joins TRBV10-3 to TRBJ2-6, with D unresolved. Germline V lookup: CDR1 ENHRY, CDR2 SYGVKD. This CDR3 region has 15 residues. The V and J ends lost 10 bases and 0 bases respectively, with 13 bases between them. In nucleotides, the CDR3 is TGTGCCACCTTCTCTCCTACCTCTGGGGCCAACGTCCTGACTTTC. Translation gives CATFSPTSGANVLTF.

The CDR3 nucleotides read TGTGCCAGCAGTCGACAGGGTGGCAACTATGGCTACACCTTC. Translated: CASSRQGGNYGYTF. The V and J genes are TRBV12-3 or TRBV12-4 and TRBJ1-2, with 7 bases lining up with TRBD1. Trimming took 5 bases from V and 2 from J; bases not matched to a gene: 5. The CDR3 has 14 amino acids.

This sequence joins TRBV5-6 and TRBJ2-1, with 8 bases matching TRBD1. The CDR3 runs 11 residues. Trimming at V came to 6 bases and at J to 16 bases, leaving 9 bases not matched to a gene. The germline CDR1 and CDR2 sequences are SGHDT and YYEEEE. CDR3 residues: CASTRTGLAFF. The CDR3 DNA is TGTGCCAGCACCCGGACAGGGCTGGCTTTCTTC.

V gene TRBV24-1 combines with J gene TRBJ1-2, with D possibly TRBD1 on 5 matching bases. The CDR3 length is 16 residues. Germline loops: CDR1 KGHDR, CDR2 SFDVKD. Deletions cut 4 bases from V and 0 bases from J, with 14 bases between. The CDR3 here is CATSDTGTATNYGYTF. The DNA for the CDR3 is TGTGCCACCAGTGACACCGGGACGGCCACTAACTATGGCTACACCTTC.